This T cell receptor beta chain is drawn from a study of T cells in Graves' hyperthyroidism and ophthalmopathy. Study outcomes and limitations: Most clonotypes expanded in thyroid above 0.001 were likewise present in blood.

This clonotype has at least ten counts. What it recognizes is unknown. Amplification of TCR beta CDR3 regions was performed using RNA transcripts as template. HTBI primers were employed in a first-round RT-PCR of the TCR CDR3. TCRdb itself ran the multiplex PCR reads through MiXCR, one entry per CDR3 protein. The sample has roughly 380,000 distinct CDR3 sequences, roughly an eighth seen once. With V trimmed by 5 bases and J by 2 bases, 10 bases remained unmatched. This CDR3 comprises 16 residues. Germline CDR1 reads SGDLS; CDR2 reads YYNGEE. The rearrangement uses TRBV9 and TRBJ2-5; TRBD2 agrees at 9 bases. Material for sequencing was blood. This TCR was recovered from a woman between 18 and 29 years old with Graves' hyperthyroidism. CDR3 sequence reads: CASSAGEREAQETQYF. The CDR3 DNA sequence: TGTGCCAGCAGTGCTGGGGAGCGGGAGGCGCAAGAGACCCAGTACTTC.